This TCR beta chain is from a study of technical replicates of blood from a few donors. The CDR3 sequence is 16 residues long. The germline gives CDR1 MNHEY, CDR2 SMNVEV (reference sequence). V lost 5 bases, J lost 5 bases, and 21 bases lay in between. Sequencing was performed with immunoSEQ multiplex PCR; in TCRdb, only in-frame clones are kept and a portion is missing. The sample carries approximately 76,000 clones, around 90% recorded once. The genes are TRBV27 and TRBJ1-1; D is perhaps TRBD1 (6 bases). This receptor was identified in a human donor in good health. Sequenced sample: T cells isolated from PBMCs. The CDR3, as DNA: TGTGCCAGCAGTCTCCACTCCTCCGGGACAAATACTGAAGCTTTCTTT. This sequence encodes CASSLHSSGTNTEAFF.